These 27 T cell receptor beta chains were sequenced from one sample in a study of cytomegalovirus exposure and HLA in healthy donors. The study ran its PCR with 60 Vbeta and 13 Jbeta primers. Profiling relied on immunoSEQ multiplex PCR, and the TCRdb table lists in-frame clones only, not all of them. The sample consists of about 140,000 clones, around 75% of them appearing once. Input material: PBMCs. The receptors come from a man younger than 35 in good health and CMV-seropositive.

V usage is TRBV6-5 and J usage is TRBJ2-7; TRBD2 agrees at 8 bases. The V and J ends lost 5 bases and 2 bases, in that order; junction bases with no gene match: 8. The CDR3 sequence is 15 residues long. Per the germline V gene, CDR1 is MNHEY and CDR2 is SVGAGI. CDR3: CASSPGLARTYEQYF. As DNA, the CDR3 is TGTGCCAGCAGTCCAGGACTAGCTCGGACCTACGAGCAGTACTTC.

This clone was seen a few times. The rearrangement uses TRBV6-6 and TRBJ1-1; possible D gene TRBD1, 5 bases. Germline V gives CDR1 MNHNY, CDR2 SVGAGI (reference sequence). CDR3 size: 14 residues. V was trimmed by 2 bases and J by 1 base, leaving 8 bases between them. As DNA, the CDR3 is TGTGCCAGCAGTTACCCGGGGGGGAACACTGAAGCTTTCTTT. Its protein is CASSYPGGNTEAFF.

In this sample, this clone turned up once. The chain uses TRBV11-1 and TRBJ2-1; 12 bases fit TRBD1. Trimming took 5 bases from V and 12 from J; bases not matched to a gene: 8. Germline CDR1 SGHAT, CDR2 FQDESV (reference sequence). CDR3 size: 14 residues. CDR3 sequence reads: CASSPGTGGFGQFF. The CDR3 DNA follows: TGTGCCAGCAGCCCCGGGACAGGGGGCTTCGGGCAGTTCTTC.

The V call is TRBV10-3, the J call TRBJ2-7, with TRBD2 matching over 10 bases. Germline CDR1 reads ENHRY; CDR2 reads SYGVKD. Losses at the gene ends were 3 bases for V and 1 base for J; bases not matched to a gene: 6. CDR3 length equals 16 residues. CDR3 nucleotide sequence: TGTGCCATCAGTGAACCCGGACTAGCGGATTCCTACGAGCAGTACTTC. Its protein is CAISEPGLADSYEQYF.

The genes are TRBV20-1 and TRBJ2-7; D remains ambiguous. The CDR3 spans 11 residues. The germline V and J ends were trimmed by 2 bases and 5 bases, with 7 bases remaining between them. CDR1 is DFQATT and CDR2 is SNEGSKA in the germline V gene (reference sequence). CDR3 residues: CSARPFDEQYF. CDR3 DNA: TGCAGTGCTAGACCCTTCGACGAGCAGTACTTC.

The CDR3 sequence is CASSYRGTGRHEQYF. As DNA, the CDR3 is TGTGCCAGCAGTTACCGGGGGACAGGGCGCCACGAGCAGTACTTC. The chain joins TRBV6-5 to TRBJ2-7, with 9 nucleotides matching TRBD1. Losses at the gene ends were 2 bases for V and 5 bases for J; bases not matched to a gene: 7. CDR3 size: 15 residues. Looked up from germline, CDR1 is MNHEY and CDR2 is SVGAGI.

The chain links TRBV28 to TRBJ2-1; tentatively, D is TRBD1 (5 bases). The CDR3 loop spans 15 amino acids. V was clipped by 3 bases and J by 5 bases, with 14 bases between them. Germline V CDR1 and CDR2: MDHEN, SYDVKM. The DNA for the CDR3 is TGTGCCAGCAGTTTCGTAGGGGCTCGCGACAATGAGCAGTTCTTC. Translating gives CASSFVGARDNEQFF.

The chain is built from TRBV29-1 and TRBJ2-1; 7 bases match TRBD1. Germline V gene data show CDR1 as SQVTM and CDR2 as ANQGSEA. The CDR3 is made up of 13 amino acids. V was clipped by 3 bases and J by 7 bases; unmatched bases: 6. CDR3 sequence reads: CSVEGTAKNEQFF. CDR3 in DNA: TGCAGCGTTGAGGGGACAGCCAAAAATGAGCAGTTCTTC.

The V call is TRBV9, the J call TRBJ1-2; 9 bases are a match to TRBD1. Germline V gene data show CDR1 as SGDLS and CDR2 as YYNGEE. V shed 0 bases, J shed 8 bases, and the junction held 5 bases outside the gene matches. CDR3 length: 14 residues. The CDR3, as DNA: TGTGCCAGCAGCGTAGACAGGGGGCTTCGGGGCTACACCTTC. Its protein is CASSVDRGLRGYTF.

The rearrangement joins TRBV30 to TRBJ2-3; the match to TRBD1 covers 10 bases. The CDR3 has 12 residues. The V gene end was trimmed by 4 bases and the J gene end by 12 bases; junction bases not matched to a gene: 7. The V gene's germline CDR1 is GTSNPN and CDR2 SVGIG (reference sequence). Written as DNA, the CDR3 is TGTGCCTGGACCCCGGGACAGGGGCAACAGTATTTT. The encoded protein is CAWTPGQGQQYF.

The V call is TRBV2, the J call TRBJ1-4; D is perhaps TRBD1 (5 bases). Germline V CDR1 and CDR2: SNHLY, FYNNEI. The CDR3 length is 16 residues. Trimming cost V 8 bases and J 8 bases, with 24 bases left between them. CDR3: CASDPGRAGAVEKLFF. DNA for the CDR3: TGTGCCAGCGATCCAGGGAGGGCCGGGGCGGTCGAAAAACTGTTTTTT.

This rearrangement joins TRBV25-1 to TRBJ1-2, with TRBD1 as a possible D gene (5 bases). Germline CDR1 reads MGHDK; CDR2 reads SYGVNS. The CDR3 has 13 residues. Trimming stripped 8 bases from V and 6 bases from J, with 16 bases between. Written as DNA, the CDR3 is TGTGCCAGCGCGTCCTACCTGGGGCATGGCTACACCTTC. Residues: CASASYLGHGYTF.

The chain combines TRBV28 with TRBJ2-5; 8 nucleotides line up with TRBD2. CDR1 and CDR2 from the germline V gene are MDHEN and SYDVKM. Trimming at V came to 6 bases and at J to 3 bases, leaving 24 bases not matched to a gene. The CDR3 totals 20 residues. The CDR3 DNA follows: TGTGCCAGCAGCCCGGTCCCGGGTCCTGCGGGTAGCGGGAAAGAAGAGACCCAGTACTTC. Its translation is CASSPVPGPAGSGKEETQYF.

J is TRBJ1-2 and V is TRBV29-1; possibly TRBD1 for D (6 bases). Between the trimmed V and J ends, which lost 7 bases and 9 bases, there was a span of 15 bases. The CDR3 is 11 residues long. Germline CDR1 and CDR2: SQVTM and ANQGSEA. CDR3 nucleotide sequence: TGCAGCGCTGAGGACAGATCAAGCTACACCTTC. As protein: CSAEDRSSYTF. Together with reference TRBV29-1 and TRBJ1-2, the CDR3 gives the full variable domain: SAVISQKPSRDICQRGTSLTIQCQVDSQVTMMFWYRQQPGQSLTLIATANQGSEATYESGFVIDKFPISRPNLTFSTLTVSNMSPEDSSIYLCSAEDRSSYTFGSGTRLTVV.

The chain carries TRBV30 and TRBJ2-7; D gene unclear. V lost 4 bases and J 0 bases, leaving 13 bases between the germline ends. Germline V gene sequence: CDR1 GTSNPN, CDR2 SVGIG (reference sequence). CDR3 size: 14 residues. The CDR3 nucleotides are TGTGCCTGGACCAAAGCGCAGAGCTCCTACGAGCAGTACTTC. It codes for CAWTKAQSSYEQYF.

The chain is built from TRBV29-1 and TRBJ2-7; 7 bases are shared with TRBD1. The CDR3 totals 15 residues. The germline gives CDR1 SQVTM, CDR2 ANQGSEA. V lost 1 base, J lost 1 base, and 7 bases stayed unmatched. DNA of the CDR3: TGCAGCGTTGAAGGATATCCGACAGGGTCCTACGAGCAGTACTTC. It yields the protein CSVEGYPTGSYEQYF.

V usage is TRBV2 and J usage is TRBJ2-1; D ambiguous. Germline V CDR1 and CDR2: SNHLY, FYNNEI. The CDR3 is 12 residues long. The V and J ends lost 4 bases and 7 bases respectively, with 8 bases between them. CDR3 sequence: CASSVTGNEQFF. As DNA, the CDR3 is TGTGCCAGCAGTGTTACCGGGAATGAGCAGTTCTTC.

This sequence joins TRBV19 and TRBJ2-7, with TRBD2 identical over 9 bases. This CDR3 has 14 amino acids. V shed 3 bases, J shed 1 base, and the junction held 1 base outside the gene matches. Germline V CDR1 and CDR2: LNHDA, SQIVND (reference sequence). CDR3 residues: CASSMGLASYEQYF. Here the CDR3 DNA reads TGTGCCAGTAGTATGGGACTAGCATCCTACGAGCAGTACTTC.

A single count supports this clone. The rearrangement uses TRBV7-2 and TRBJ2-1; maybe TRBD2 (5 bases). The germline V gene has CDR1 SGHTA and CDR2 FQGNSA. The ends were cut back, 2 bases at V and 8 bases at J, with 7 bases in the middle. The CDR3 is made up of 12 amino acids. CDR3 residues: CASSLFGDEQFF. The CDR3 bases are TGTGCCAGCAGCTTATTCGGGGATGAGCAGTTCTTC.

This chain connects TRBV19 to TRBJ2-1, with 7 bases fitting TRBD2. Germline V CDR1 and CDR2: LNHDA, SQIVND (reference sequence). The CDR3 runs 16 residues. V gave up 3 bases and J gave up 7 bases; unmatched junction bases: 12. This CDR3 reads CASSMDNRGSSNEQFF. CDR3 in DNA: TGTGCCAGTAGTATGGATAACCGCGGGAGCTCGAATGAGCAGTTCTTC.

The rearrangement joins TRBV6-1 to TRBJ2-5; 7 nucleotides line up with TRBD1. Losses at the gene ends were 1 base for V and 4 bases for J; bases not matched to a gene: 6. The CDR3 loop spans 15 amino acids. The V gene's germline CDR1 is MNHNS and CDR2 SASEGT. CDR3 nucleotide sequence: TGTGCCAGCAGTGAAGAGGACAGGCTTGCAGAGACCCAGTACTTC. Translation: CASSEEDRLAETQYF.

This clone was recorded a few times. The chain combines TRBV19 with TRBJ2-1, with a possible D match to TRBD2 (5 bases). The CDR3 is 15 amino acids. The germline V gene encodes CDR1 LNHDA and CDR2 SQIVND (reference sequence). The V gene lost 0 bases and the J gene lost 9 bases, with 15 bases spanning the gap. Here the CDR3 DNA reads TGTGCCAGTAGTATAGAACAGCGGCGCGTTACTGAGCAGTTCTTC. This gives the protein CASSIEQRRVTEQFF. The variable domain in full, completed from reference TRBV19 and TRBJ2-1, reads DGGITQSPKYLFRKEGQNVTLSCEQNLNHDAMYWYRQDPGQGLRLIYYSQIVNDFQKGDIAEGYSVSREKKESFPLTVTSAQKNPTAFYLCASSIEQRRVTEQFFGPGTRLTVL.

The chain joins TRBV4-1 to TRBJ1-2; a possible D gene is TRBD1 (5 bases). Between the trimmed V and J ends, which lost 0 bases and 4 bases, there was a span of 15 bases. The CDR3 has 16 residues. CDR1 MGHRA and CDR2 YSYEKL come from the germline V gene. CDR3 nucleotides: TGCGCCAGCAGCCAAGACCAATCGATGGGGGGCTATGGCTACACCTTC. Encoded protein: CASSQDQSMGGYGYTF.

The chain links TRBV7-6 to TRBJ2-1; TRBD2 matches 13 bases. Germline V gene lookup returns CDR1 SGHVS and CDR2 FNYEAQ. V lost 5 bases and J lost 6; bases outside the gene matches: 4. The CDR3 has 15 residues. CDR3 DNA sequence: TGTGCCAGCAGCGGTGGGACTAGCGGGACCAATGAGCAGTTCTTC. This gives the protein CASSGGTSGTNEQFF.

CDR3 loop: CASSKVCWGQGYNEQFF. For the CDR3, the DNA is TGTGCCAGCAGCAAAGTCTGTTGGGGACAGGGCTACAATGAGCAGTTCTTC. This sequence joins TRBV21-1 and TRBJ2-1; TRBD1 is taken as the D call from the table, unchecked against the DNA. TRBV21-1 is an annotated pseudogene. The CDR3 is 17 residues long.

The rearrangement uses TRBV5-1 and TRBJ2-7, with 7 bases matching TRBD2. Losses at the gene ends were 0 bases for V and 0 bases for J; bases not matched to a gene: 6. The length of the CDR3 is 16 residues. Germline V CDR1 and CDR2: SGHRS, YFSETQ. CDR3 DNA sequence: TGCGCCAGCAGCTTGGGTACGGGAGGACTCTCCTACGAGCAGTACTTC. This translates into CASSLGTGGLSYEQYF.

The rearrangement links TRBV21-1 to TRBJ1-1; the D call of TRBD1 is as the table states it, not checked on the DNA. TRBV21-1 is described as a pseudogene. The CDR3 contains 14 residues. This CDR3 reads CASSRETGGTEAFF. Here the CDR3 DNA reads TGTGCCAGCAGCAGGGAAACAGGGGGCACTGAAGCTTTCTTT.